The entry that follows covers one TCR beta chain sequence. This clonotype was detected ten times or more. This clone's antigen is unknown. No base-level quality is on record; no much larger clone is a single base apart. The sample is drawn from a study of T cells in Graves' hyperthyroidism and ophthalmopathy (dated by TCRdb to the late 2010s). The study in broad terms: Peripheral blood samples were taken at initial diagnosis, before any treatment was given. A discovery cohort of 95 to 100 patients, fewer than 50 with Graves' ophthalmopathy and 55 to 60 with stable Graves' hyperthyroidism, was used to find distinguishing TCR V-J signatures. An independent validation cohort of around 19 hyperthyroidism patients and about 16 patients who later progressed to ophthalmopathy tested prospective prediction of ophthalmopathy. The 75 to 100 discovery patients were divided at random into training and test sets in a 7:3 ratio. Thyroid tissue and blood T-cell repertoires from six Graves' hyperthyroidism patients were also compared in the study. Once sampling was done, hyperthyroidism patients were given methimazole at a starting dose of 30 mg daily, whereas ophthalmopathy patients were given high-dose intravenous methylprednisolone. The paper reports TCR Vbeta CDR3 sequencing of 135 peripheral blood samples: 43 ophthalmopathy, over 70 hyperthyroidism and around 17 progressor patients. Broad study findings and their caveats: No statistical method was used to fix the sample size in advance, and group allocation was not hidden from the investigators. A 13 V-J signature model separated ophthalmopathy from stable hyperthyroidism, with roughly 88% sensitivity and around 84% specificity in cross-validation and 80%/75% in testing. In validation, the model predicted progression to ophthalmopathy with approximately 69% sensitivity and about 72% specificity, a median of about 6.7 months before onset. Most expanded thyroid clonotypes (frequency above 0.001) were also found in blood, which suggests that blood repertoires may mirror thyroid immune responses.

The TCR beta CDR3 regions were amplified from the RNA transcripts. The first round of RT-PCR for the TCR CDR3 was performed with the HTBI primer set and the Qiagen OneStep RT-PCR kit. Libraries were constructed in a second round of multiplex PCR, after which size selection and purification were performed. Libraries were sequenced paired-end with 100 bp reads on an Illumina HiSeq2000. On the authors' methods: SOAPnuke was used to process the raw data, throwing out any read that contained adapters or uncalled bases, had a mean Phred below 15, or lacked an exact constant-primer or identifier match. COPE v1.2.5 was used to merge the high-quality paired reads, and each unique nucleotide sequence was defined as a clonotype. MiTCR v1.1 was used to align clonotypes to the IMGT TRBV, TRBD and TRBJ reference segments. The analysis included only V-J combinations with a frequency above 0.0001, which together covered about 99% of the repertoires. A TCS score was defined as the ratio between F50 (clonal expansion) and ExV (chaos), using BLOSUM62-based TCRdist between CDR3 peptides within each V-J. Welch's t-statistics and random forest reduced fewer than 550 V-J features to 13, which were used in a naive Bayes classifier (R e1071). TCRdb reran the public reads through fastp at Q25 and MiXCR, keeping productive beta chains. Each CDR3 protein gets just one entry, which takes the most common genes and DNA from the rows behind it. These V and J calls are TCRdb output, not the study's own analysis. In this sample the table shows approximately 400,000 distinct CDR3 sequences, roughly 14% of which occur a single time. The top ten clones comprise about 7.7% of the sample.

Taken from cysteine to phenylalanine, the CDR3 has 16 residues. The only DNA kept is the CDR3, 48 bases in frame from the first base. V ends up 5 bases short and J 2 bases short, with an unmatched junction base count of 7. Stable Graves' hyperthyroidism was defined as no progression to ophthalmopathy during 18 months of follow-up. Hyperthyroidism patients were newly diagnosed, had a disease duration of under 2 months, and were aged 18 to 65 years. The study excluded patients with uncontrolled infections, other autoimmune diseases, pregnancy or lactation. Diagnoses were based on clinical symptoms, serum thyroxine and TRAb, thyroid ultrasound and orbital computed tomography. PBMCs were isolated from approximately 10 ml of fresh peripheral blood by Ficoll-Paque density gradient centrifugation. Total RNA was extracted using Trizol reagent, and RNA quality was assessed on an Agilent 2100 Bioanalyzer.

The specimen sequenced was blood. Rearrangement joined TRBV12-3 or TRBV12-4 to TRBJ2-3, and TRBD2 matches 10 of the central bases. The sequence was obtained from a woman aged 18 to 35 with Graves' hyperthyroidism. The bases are TGTGCCAGCAGTCCTGGACTAGCGGCTCACACAGATACGCAGTATTTT. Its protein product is CASSPGLAAHTDTQYF.